The source of this T cell receptor beta chain is a study of blood T cell repertoires in COVID-19. Study in general: From the United States, Italy and Spain came samples of acute and convalescent COVID-19.

Per the original data handling: Amplified reference gene primers provided the basis for estimating nucleated cell counts. Clones were sequenced by immunoSEQ multiplex PCR, and TCRdb holds only the in-frame ones, with some missing. V, J and clone size derive from that table, while D and trimming were established from the DNA sequence. The sample yields about 150,000 clones, 75% to 90% seen once. Trimming removed 0 bases from V and 5 bases from J, with 16 bases in between. CDR1 and CDR2 (germline): LGHNT, FRNRAP. This CDR3 region has 17 residues. The chain combines TRBV12-5 with TRBJ1-4, with no clear D. The TCR was taken from a woman in her forties with acute or convalescent COVID-19. The sequenced material came from peripheral blood. CDR3 amino acids: CASGLVFARPLNEKLFF. CDR3 sequence (DNA): TGTGCTAGTGGTTTGGTATTTGCTAGGCCTCTGAATGAAAAACTGTTTTTT.